The 14 T cell receptor beta chains below were found in one sample sequenced in a study of blood T cells in healthy people across ages. Together with a sample-barcoded 5' primer, a J-beta primer mix was included in a second PCR lasting about 7 to 12 cycles. TCRdb reprocessed the 5' RACE reads via MiXCR and lists one record per CDR3 protein. The repertoire includes 550,000 to 700,000 distinct CDR3 sequences, 25% to 30% of them detected once, and less than 20% sits in the top ten. Sequenced input: blood. These TCRs come from a woman in her 70s in good health.

The chain is built from TRBV5-6 and TRBJ1-3, with unresolved D. The germline V gene encodes CDR1 SGHDT and CDR2 YYEEEE. V dropped 1 base and J dropped 0 bases, with 11 bases sitting between them. The CDR3 is 16 residues long. DNA of the CDR3: TGTGCCAGCAGCTTGAGCGCAGGAAGCTCTGGAAACACCATATATTTT. This translates into CASSLSAGSSGNTIYF. The full variable domain, its missing parts supplied by reference TRBV5-6 and TRBJ1-3, is DAGVTQSPTHLIKTRGQQVTLRCSPKSGHDTVSWYQQALGQGPQFIFQYYEEEERQRGNFPDRFSGHQFPNYSSELNVNALLLGDSALYLCASSLSAGSSGNTIYFGEGSWLTVV.

The rearrangement joins TRBV5-5 to TRBJ1-2; D gene unclear. The length of the CDR3 is 16 residues. Looked up from germline, CDR1 is SGHKS and CDR2 is YYEKEE (reference sequence). The V and J ends lost 4 bases and 2 bases respectively, with 18 bases between them. CDR3 sequence (DNA): TGTGCCAGCAGCCCCGGAGGGATGCGACTAAACTATGGCTACACCTTC. Protein product: CASSPGGMRLNYGYTF. The entire variable domain, with the rest obtained from reference TRBV5-5 and TRBJ1-2, is as follows: DAGVTQSPTHLIKTRGQQVTLRCSPISGHKSVSWYQQVLGQGPQFIFQYYEKEERGRGNFPDRFSARQFPNYSSELNVNALLLGDSALYLCASSPGGMRLNYGYTFGSGTRLTVV.

This clonotype was observed a few times. The chain recombines TRBV5-1 with TRBJ2-5, with 7 bases fitting TRBD1. With V trimmed by 3 bases and J by 13 bases, 18 bases remained unmatched. The CDR3 runs to 15 residues. Germline CDR1 is SGHRS and CDR2 is YFSETQ. In DNA, the CDR3 is TGCGCCAGCAGCTCGGGACAGCCTTTCCAAGAGACCTGGTACTTC. Translated: CASSSGQPFQETWYF.

The sample holds a few counts of this clonotype. The rearrangement joins TRBV9 to TRBJ1-2, with 8 bases fitting TRBD1. CDR1 is SGDLS, CDR2 YYNGEE, per germline. The trim removed 7 bases at V and 8 bases at J, leaving 10 bases unmatched. The CDR3 consists of 13 residues. CDR3: CASLGQGEGGYTF. DNA for the CDR3: TGTGCCAGCCTCGGACAGGGCGAGGGAGGCTACACCTTC. Combining the CDR3 with reference TRBV9 and TRBJ1-2 gives the whole variable domain DSGVTQTPKHLITATGQRVTLRCSPRSGDLSVYWYQQSLDQGLQFLIQYYNGEERAKGNILERFSAQQFPDLHSELNLSSLELGDSALYFCASLGQGEGGYTFGSGTRLTVV.

The V call is TRBV7-6, the J call TRBJ1-1; no reliable D call. V was clipped by 3 bases and J by 1 base, with 9 bases between them. CDR1 is SGHVS and CDR2 is FNYEAQ in the germline V gene. This CDR3 has 14 residues. CDR3 coding DNA: TGTGCCAGCAGCTTTTTTCGGGAGAACACTGAAGCTTTCTTT. Protein: CASSFFRENTEAFF.

Details on this clonotype: The junction shows a germline mismatch at one end, possibly a read error. This rearrangement joins TRBV7-3 to TRBJ2-7; D may be TRBD1 (6 bases). Germline V lookup: CDR1 SGHTA, CDR2 FQGTGA. The CDR3 consists of 14 residues. In DNA form, the CDR3 reads TGTGTCAGCAGCTTAACAGGGCCAGGGGACGAGCAGTACTTC. It specifies CVSSLTGPGDEQYF.

The rearrangement uses TRBV4-1 and TRBJ2-5, with D unresolved. This CDR3 is built from 19 residues. Germline CDR1 is MGHRA and CDR2 is YSYEKL. V lost 3 bases, J lost 4 bases, and 27 bases lay in between. This CDR3 is CASSQATRPPLGLGETQYF. The CDR3 DNA reads as TGCGCCAGCAGCCAGGCAACACGCCCTCCCCTCGGGTTGGGAGAGACCCAGTACTTC.

Only a few counts were recorded for this clonotype. The rearrangement joins TRBV7-3 to TRBJ2-5, with 7 bases fitting TRBD2. The end of the DNA aligns better with TRBJ2-1, so the J call may be wrong. The CDR3 is made up of 15 amino acids. CDR1 SGHTA and CDR2 FQGTGA come from the germline V gene. The CDR3 here is CASSLNSGPYNEQFF. As DNA, the CDR3 is TGTGCCAGCAGTCTTAATAGCGGGCCCTACAATGAGCAGTTCTTC.

V and J are TRBV7-8 and TRBJ2-3; TRBD2 aligns across 16 bases. Trimming at V came to 0 bases and at J to 5 bases, leaving 8 bases not matched to a gene. The CDR3 loop spans 19 amino acids. Germline CDR1 reads SGHVS; CDR2 reads FQNEAQ. The DNA for the CDR3 is TGTGCCAGCAGCTTAGCATTGGGACTAGCGGGGGGGCCTAAAGATACGCAGTATTTT. Translated: CASSLALGLAGGPKDTQYF. Supplemented by reference TRBV7-8 and TRBJ2-3, the full variable domain reads GAGVSQSPRYKVAKRGQDVALRCDPISGHVSLFWYQQALGQGPEFLTYFQNEAQLDKSGLPSDRFFAERPEGSVSTLKIQRTQQEDSAVYLCASSLALGLAGGPKDTQYFGPGTRLTVL.

This chain uses TRBV6-6 with TRBJ2-5; weak D call: TRBD1 (6 bases). With the DNA end fitting TRBJ2-7 better, the J assignment may be wrong. Germline V gene lookup returns CDR1 MNHNY and CDR2 SVGAGI (reference sequence). The CDR3 sequence is 13 residues long. The CDR3 here is CASTLYQGNEQYF. CDR3 bases: TGTGCCAGCACCCTCTATCAGGGGAACGAGCAGTACTTC.

This clonotype was observed a few times. This chain connects TRBV11-3 to TRBJ1-6; D is undetermined. V lost 5 bases and J lost 11, with 10 bases in between. Per germline, CDR1 SGHNT and CDR2 YENEEA. The CDR3 consists of 12 residues. CDR3 DNA: TGTGCCAGCAGCCCCGGGCCGCCACCCCTCCACTTT. Translated: CASSPGPPPLHF.

This clonotype was counted a single time. The genes are TRBV4-1 and TRBJ1-4; no firm D call. The germline gives CDR1 MGHRA, CDR2 YSYEKL. Trimming removed 4 bases from V and 3 bases from J, with 15 bases in between. This CDR3 is 16 amino acids long. DNA of the CDR3: TGCGCCAGCAGCCCCACTGACCTGGACCCTAATGAAAAACTGTTTTTT. Translating it yields CASSPTDLDPNEKLFF.

The sample holds a few counts of this clonotype. The chain uses TRBV5-1 and TRBJ2-1, with TRBD1 matching 7 bases. CDR1 and CDR2 (germline): SGHRS, YFSETQ. The CDR3 contains 16 residues. Germline trimming cut 1 base from V and 5 bases from J; bases unmatched to any gene: 9. The CDR3 DNA sequence: TGCGCCAGCAGCTTGATCCGGGCCAGGGGGAACAATGAGCAGTTCTTC. It yields the protein CASSLIRARGNNEQFF.

V usage is TRBV12-3 or TRBV12-4 and J usage is TRBJ1-6; no firm D call. V gave up 1 base and J gave up 3 bases, with 4 bases separating them. The CDR3 extends over 14 amino acids. The CDR3 loop is CASSLEVYNSPLHF. In DNA form, the CDR3 reads TGTGCCAGCAGTTTAGAGGTCTATAATTCACCCCTCCACTTT.